This TCR beta chain was captured in a study of T cell changes during pregnancy in multiple sclerosis. Germline loops: CDR1 SGHRS, CDR2 YFSETQ. CDR3 length: 18 amino acids. V was pared by 3 bases and J by 2 bases, with 16 bases of the junction left unmatched. Sequencing was performed with immunoSEQ multiplex PCR; in TCRdb, only in-frame clones are kept and a portion is missing. The table includes 35,000 to 55,000 clones, about 90% detected once. This receptor was obtained from a female donor in good health, enrolled as a control in a pregnancy study. The chain employs TRBV5-1 and TRBJ1-1, with 7 nucleotides matching TRBD1. The sequencing here drew on peripheral blood, taken in the second trimester of pregnancy. CDR3 sequence reads: CASSSNTGVGVVNTEAFF. The CDR3 DNA sequence: TGCGCCAGCAGCTCCAATACAGGGGTTGGGGTCGTTAACACTGAAGCTTTCTTT.